This T cell receptor (beta chain) was retrieved from a study of CD8 T cells in ankylosing spondylitis. General study points: Matched ankylosing spondylitis synovial fluid reportedly showed significant enrichment of disease-linked clones. Blood of patients with ankylosing spondylitis appeared to be characterized by a TCR beta motif of 8 or 9 highly homologous variants.

By quantitative 5'-RACE with molecular barcodes, the TCR beta libraries were made. Using its own MiXCR run on the 5' RACE reads, TCRdb lists one record per CDR3 protein. The top ten clones hold roughly 0.9% of a sample with roughly 450,000 distinct CDR3 sequences, 25% to 30% of them seen once. Turning to this clonotype: The antigen remains unidentified.

This CDR3 is built from 13 residues. CDR1 is SNHLY, CDR2 FYNNEI, per germline. The ends were cut back, 5 bases at V and 3 bases at J, with 11 bases in the middle. V and J are TRBV2 and TRBJ2-7; D possibly corresponds to TRBD2 (6 bases). This TCR came from a male donor with ankylosing spondylitis. Sequences were obtained from blood, either unsorted or a sorted T cell fraction (not recorded which). CDR3 protein: CASSKRVIYEQYF. For the CDR3, the DNA is TGTGCCAGCAGTAAGCGGGTAATCTACGAGCAGTACTTC.